This T cell receptor beta chain was captured in a study of regulatory T cells in long-lasting Graves disease. Findings and caveats of the study: Accuracy was possibly reduced by small sample size.

Germline loops: CDR1 MNHEY, CDR2 SMNVEV (reference sequence). This CDR3 has 15 amino acids. The V end lost 6 bases, the J end lost 2 bases, and 13 bases lay between the germline ends. HTBI primers from iRepertoire and Arm-PCR of CDR3 regions yielded the TCR beta libraries. From the multiplex PCR reads, TCRdb called clonotypes with MiXCR, one entry per CDR3 protein. The sample has around 400,000 distinct CDR3 sequences, 20% to 30% seen once; the top ten hold approximately 26%. Time point of the sample: persistent/refractory GD, antithyroid drugs over 5 years with positive TRAb. The TCR library was made from RNA extracted from PBMCs. This clonotype appeared a few times. The antigen remains unidentified.

Sequencing was performed on peripheral blood mononuclear cells (PBMCs), taken when the disease was refractory, from a patient treated with antithyroid drugs. The sequence derives from a female donor with Graves disease. The chain has TRBV27 and TRBJ2-2; perhaps TRBD1 as D (6 bases). CDR3 loop: CASRKLGGNTGELFF. Here the CDR3 DNA reads TGTGCCAGCAGAAAACTTGGGGGCAACACCGGGGAGCTGTTTTTT.